These T cell receptor beta chains were read from a single sample in a study of cytomegalovirus exposure and HLA in healthy donors. Sequenced by immunoSEQ multiplex PCR; TCRdb stores in-frame clones only, minus some. Of 130,000 to 150,000 clones in the sample, 80% to 90% were seen once. Sequencing used PBMCs. These receptors originate from a woman aged 30 to 39 in good health and CMV-seropositive. CDR3s include the opening cysteine and the closing phenylalanine or tryptophan. A D gene is named only where the DNA matches it firmly. Part of the rows lack a size; the others show once, few, many or a class for expanded clones.

j_gene: TRBJ2-1
abundance: NA
v_gene: TRBV5-1
d_gene: NA
CDR3nt: TGCGCCAGCCAACCGGGGGTATCCTACAATGAGCAGTTCTTC
CDR3aa: CASQPGVSYNEQFF

j_gene: TRBJ1-3
abundance: NA
v_gene: TRBV5-5
d_gene: NA
CDR3nt: TGTGCCAGCAGCTTGCAGTCCTCTGGAAACACCATATATTTT
CDR3aa: CASSLQSSGNTIYF

j_gene: TRBJ2-7
abundance: few
v_gene: TRBV6-5
d_gene: TRBD2
CDR3nt: TGTGCCAGCAACCCTAGCGGGGCTTCCTACGAGCAGTACTTC
CDR3aa: CASNPSGASYEQYF

j_gene: TRBJ1-1
abundance: NA
v_gene: TRBV2
d_gene: TRBD1
CDR3nt: TGTGCCAGCAGTTACGACAGGGTAGGAACTGAAGCTTTCTTT
CDR3aa: CASSYDRVGTEAFF

j_gene: TRBJ2-3
abundance: NA
v_gene: TRBV5-1
d_gene: TRBD2
CDR3nt: TGCGCCAGCGTAGCGGGGGGGCCGGCAGATACGCAGTATTTT
CDR3aa: CASVAGGPADTQYF

j_gene: TRBJ2-1
abundance: NA
v_gene: TRBV9
d_gene: NA
CDR3nt: TGTGCCAGCAGCGTAGCTACAGGGAACCACAATGAGCAGTTCTTC
CDR3aa: CASSVATGNHNEQFF

j_gene: TRBJ2-7
abundance: NA
v_gene: TRBV5-4
d_gene: TRBD1
CDR3nt: TGTGCCAGCAGCTTGGGGCAGGGGGCTTGGTCGGAGCAGTACTTC
CDR3aa: CASSLGQGAWSEQYF

j_gene: TRBJ1-1
abundance: NA
v_gene: TRBV2
d_gene: NA
CDR3nt: TGTGCCAGCAGTTACTCAGGGCTGGACACTGAAGCTTTCTTT
CDR3aa: CASSYSGLDTEAFF

j_gene: TRBJ2-1
abundance: NA
v_gene: TRBV5-5
d_gene: NA
CDR3nt: TGTGCCAGCAGCTTGGATAGCTCCTACAATGAGCAGTTCTTC
CDR3aa: CASSLDSSYNEQFF

j_gene: TRBJ1-2
abundance: many
v_gene: TRBV28
d_gene: NA
CDR3nt: TGTGCCAGCAGTTTACCTAGTCTTCGAGCTAACTATGGCTACACCTTC
CDR3aa: CASSLPSLRANYGYTF

j_gene: TRBJ2-3
abundance: NA
v_gene: TRBV28
d_gene: TRBD1
CDR3nt: TGTGCCAGCAGTCGGACAGGGGTGGAAGATACGCAGTATTTT
CDR3aa: CASSRTGVEDTQYF

j_gene: TRBJ2-3
abundance: NA
v_gene: TRBV6-5
d_gene: NA
CDR3nt: TGTGCCAGCAGCCCCGGGGGATATGCGCAGTATTTT
CDR3aa: CASSPGGYAQYF

j_gene: TRBJ2-5
abundance: NA
v_gene: TRBV5-4
d_gene: TRBD1
CDR3nt: TGTGCCAGCAGCACCGGGACAGGGGTGTGGGAGACCCAGTACTTC
CDR3aa: CASSTGTGVWETQYF

j_gene: TRBJ2-5
abundance: NA
v_gene: TRBV11-2
d_gene: NA
CDR3nt: TGTGCCAGCAGCTCGGGACAATTCCAAGAGACCCAGTACTTC
CDR3aa: CASSSGQFQETQYF

j_gene: TRBJ2-5
abundance: NA
v_gene: TRBV2
d_gene: NA
CDR3nt: TGTGCCAGCACGGAGGATGGGGGGGAGACCCAGTACTTC
CDR3aa: CASTEDGGETQYF

j_gene: TRBJ2-3
abundance: NA
v_gene: TRBV29-1
d_gene: NA
CDR3nt: TGCAGCGTTGAGGGCCCGACGCACACAGATACGCAGTATTTT
CDR3aa: CSVEGPTHTDTQYF

j_gene: TRBJ1-4
abundance: NA
v_gene: TRBV18
d_gene: NA
CDR3nt: TGTGCCAGCTCACCGTCGGAGGGCGTAAATGAAAAACTGTTTTTT
CDR3aa: CASSPSEGVNEKLFF

j_gene: TRBJ2-2
abundance: NA
v_gene: TRBV27
d_gene: NA
CDR3nt: TGTGCCAGCAGTTTATCGTGGCAGAACACCGGGGAGCTGTTTTTT
CDR3aa: CASSLSWQNTGELFF

j_gene: TRBJ2-7
abundance: NA
v_gene: TRBV28
d_gene: TRBD2
CDR3nt: TGTGCCAGCAGTCGCCTAGCGGGAAGCTCCTACGAGCAGTACTTC
CDR3aa: CASSRLAGSSYEQYF

j_gene: TRBJ2-7
abundance: NA
v_gene: TRBV10-2
d_gene: NA
CDR3nt: TGCGCCAGCGCGGCTGGTACCTATTACGAGCAGTACTTC
CDR3aa: CASAAGTYYEQYF

j_gene: TRBJ1-5
abundance: NA
v_gene: TRBV2
d_gene: NA
CDR3nt: TGTGCCAGCAAGCTCGGGTATAGCAATCAGCCCCAGCATTTT
CDR3aa: CASKLGYSNQPQHF

j_gene: TRBJ1-2
abundance: NA
v_gene: TRBV6-5
d_gene: NA
CDR3nt: TGTGCCAGCACCTCAGGGGTAAACTATGGCTACACCTTC
CDR3aa: CASTSGVNYGYTF

j_gene: TRBJ2-7
abundance: NA
v_gene: TRBV19
d_gene: NA
CDR3nt: TGTGCCAGTAGTATCCCCCCCTCGTACGAGCAGTACTTC
CDR3aa: CASSIPPSYEQYF

j_gene: TRBJ1-1
abundance: once
v_gene: TRBV18
d_gene: TRBD1
CDR3nt: TGTGCCAGCTCACCTGGGCAGGGGGTGACTGAAGCTTTCTTT
CDR3aa: CASSPGQGVTEAFF

j_gene: TRBJ2-7
abundance: NA
v_gene: TRBV19
d_gene: TRBD2
CDR3nt: TGTGCCAGTAGACTTAGCGGGAGGAGCTACGAGCAGTACTTC
CDR3aa: CASRLSGRSYEQYF

j_gene: TRBJ1-3
abundance: NA
v_gene: TRBV28
d_gene: TRBD1
CDR3nt: TGTGCCAGCAGTAACAGATACAGGGGGTTTTCTGGAAACACCATATATTTT
CDR3aa: CASSNRYRGFSGNTIYF

j_gene: TRBJ2-7
abundance: NA
v_gene: TRBV7-3
d_gene: TRBD2
CDR3nt: TGTGCCAGCAGCTTAATAGCGGGAGGTGCCCACGAGCAGTACTTC
CDR3aa: CASSLIAGGAHEQYF

j_gene: TRBJ1-2
abundance: NA
v_gene: TRBV19
d_gene: NA
CDR3nt: TGTGCCAGTAACCTGGGGGACACGAACTATGGCTACACCTTC
CDR3aa: CASNLGDTNYGYTF

j_gene: TRBJ2-3
abundance: NA
v_gene: TRBV27
d_gene: NA
CDR3nt: TGTGCCAGCAGTTTCCTGCCGGAGATTAAAAGCACAGATACGCAGTATTTT
CDR3aa: CASSFLPEIKSTDTQYF

j_gene: TRBJ1-1
abundance: NA
v_gene: TRBV4-1
d_gene: NA
CDR3nt: TGCGCCAGCAGCCAAGGGGGGGGAAAGGACCCGAACACTGAAGCTTTCTTT
CDR3aa: CASSQGGGKDPNTEAFF

j_gene: TRBJ2-2
abundance: NA
v_gene: TRBV6-6
d_gene: TRBD2
CDR3nt: TGTGCCAGCAGTTACCGGACTAGCGGGAACACCGGGGAGCTGTTTTTT
CDR3aa: CASSYRTSGNTGELFF

j_gene: TRBJ2-3
abundance: NA
v_gene: TRBV2
d_gene: TRBD1
CDR3nt: TGTGCCAGCAGGCAGGGGGTGGGCGATACGCAGTATTTT
CDR3aa: CASRQGVGDTQYF

j_gene: TRBJ1-1
abundance: NA
v_gene: TRBV9
d_gene: NA
CDR3nt: TGTGCCAGCAGCCCGTACGCCCGGGACATCTCGTCAGGGGCTTTCTTT
CDR3aa: CASSPYARDISSGAFF

j_gene: TRBJ2-7
abundance: NA
v_gene: TRBV28
d_gene: TRBD2
CDR3nt: TGTGCCAGCAGCCTAACGGGGGGGGCAACAAACGAGCAGTACTTC
CDR3aa: CASSLTGGATNEQYF

j_gene: TRBJ2-7
abundance: NA
v_gene: TRBV4-1
d_gene: TRBD2
CDR3nt: TGCGCCAGCAGCCAAAACCCGGGACTAGTAAACGAGCAGTACTTC
CDR3aa: CASSQNPGLVNEQYF

j_gene: TRBJ1-6
abundance: NA
v_gene: TRBV18
d_gene: TRBD1
CDR3nt: TGTGCCAGCTCACCCGGGACAGGGAATAATTCACCCCTCCACTTT
CDR3aa: CASSPGTGNNSPLHF

j_gene: TRBJ1-5
abundance: NA
v_gene: TRBV5-6
d_gene: TRBD1
CDR3nt: TGTGCCAGCAGCTTTGCGACAGGGCAGGGCAATCAGCCCCAGCATTTT
CDR3aa: CASSFATGQGNQPQHF

j_gene: TRBJ1-5
abundance: NA
v_gene: TRBV6-1
d_gene: NA
CDR3nt: TGTGCCAGCACTCCCAGGCCAGACAGCAATCAGCCCCAGCATTTT
CDR3aa: CASTPRPDSNQPQHF

j_gene: TRBJ2-1
abundance: NA
v_gene: TRBV6-1
d_gene: NA
CDR3nt: TGTGCCAGCAGTGAAAACGTTGGCTCAACTGAGCAGTTCTTC
CDR3aa: CASSENVGSTEQFF

j_gene: TRBJ2-1
abundance: many
v_gene: TRBV5-6
d_gene: TRBD2
CDR3nt: TGTGCCAGCAGTCTGGTAGCGGGGTGGAGTGAGCAGTTCTTC
CDR3aa: CASSLVAGWSEQFF